Listed below are T cell receptor beta chains from one sample, sequenced in a study of blood T cell repertoires in COVID-19. The method was immunoSEQ multiplex PCR; TCRdb's version includes in-frame clones alone and lacks a portion of them. This sample carries 180,000 or so clones, 65% to 85% of them seen once, and the ten largest clones take roughly 2.6%. Material for sequencing was peripheral blood. The origin of the receptors is a human donor with acute or convalescent COVID-19. The donor label of this sample is uncertain. Each CDR3 is given with its conserved first and last residue. D genes are given only for firm matches. Expanded clones are given a class, and other clones once, few, many or no size at all.

V	size	length	J	D	DNA	CDR3
TRBV10-1	once	15	TRBJ2-1	NA	TGCGCCAGCAGTGAGGACAGTTCCCTGTACAATGAGCAGTTCTTC	CASSEDSSLYNEQFF
TRBV6-5	few	13	TRBJ2-1	NA	TGTGCCAGCAGTTACGCGGGGACCGTAGAGCAGTTCTTC	CASSYAGTVEQFF
TRBV4-2	NA	14	TRBJ1-2	TRBD1	TGTGCCAGCAGCCAAGGGGAAGGGGGCGGGGGCTACACCTTC	CASSQGEGGGGYTF
TRBV5-1	NA	13	TRBJ2-7	TRBD2	TGCGCCAGCAGCTCTCGGGGGGAATACGAGCAGTACTTC	CASSSRGEYEQYF
TRBV6-4	NA	16	TRBJ1-3	TRBD1	TGTGCCAGCAGTCCTACAGGGGCCAACTCTGGAAACACCATATATTTT	CASSPTGANSGNTIYF
TRBV5-6	NA	14	TRBJ1-2	TRBD1	TGTGCCAGCAGCTTGACGGACAGGGATTTTGGCTACACCTTC	CASSLTDRDFGYTF
TRBV10-3	NA	14	TRBJ1-5	NA	TGTGCCATCAGTGAAGAAGGGGGTCCACAGCCCCAGCATTTT	CAISEEGGPQPQHF
TRBV6-5	NA	15	TRBJ2-7	TRBD1	TGTGCCAGCAGTTACCGGACAGGGGGCGGCTACGAGCAGTACTTC	CASSYRTGGGYEQYF
TRBV30	NA	13	TRBJ1-1	NA	TGTGCCTGGAGTGTATCCTCGAACACTGAAGCTTTCTTT	CAWSVSSNTEAFF
TRBV25-1	NA	15	TRBJ2-7	TRBD2	TGTGCCACCCTAGGGAACGCGGGGGGCCTCTACGAGCAGTACTTC	CATLGNAGGLYEQYF
TRBV4-2	NA	14	TRBJ1-4	TRBD1	TGTGCCAGCAGCCGGGGACAGCCGGGGGAAAAACTGTTTTTT	CASSRGQPGEKLFF
TRBV30	NA	13	TRBJ2-2	TRBD1	TGTGCCTGGAGGACAGGGGGAACCGGGGAGCTGTTTTTT	CAWRTGGTGELFF
TRBV7-2	NA	16	TRBJ1-5	TRBD1	TGTGCCAGCAGCTCACCACAGGGGGCGCCCGGCCAGCCCCAGCATTTT	CASSSPQGAPGQPQHF
TRBV30	NA	12	TRBJ2-3	NA	TGTGCCTGGAGTATGCGAACAGATACGCAGTATTTT	CAWSMRTDTQYF
TRBV2	NA	14	TRBJ1-5	TRBD1	TGTGCCAGCAGAAAAACAGGGGACGGTCAGCCCCAGCATTTT	CASRKTGDGQPQHF
TRBV21-1	once	15	TRBJ2-7	NA	TGTGCCAGCAAGTTACAGGGGACCCGCTCCTACGAGCAGTACTTC	CASKLQGTRSYEQYF
TRBV7-8	NA	16	TRBJ2-7	TRBD2	TGTGCCAGCAGCTTAGTGGCGGGGGTCCTTAACTACGAGCAGTACTTC	CASSLVAGVLNYEQYF
TRBV7-9	few	15	TRBJ2-1	NA	TGTGCCAGCAGCTTGACCGCGGGACCTTCCAATGAGCAGTTCTTC	CASSLTAGPSNEQFF
TRBV5-1	NA	14	TRBJ2-5	TRBD2	TGCGCCAGCACTGTCGCGCGGGGGGAAGAGACCCAGTACTTC	CASTVARGEETQYF
TRBV9	NA	19	TRBJ2-3	TRBD2	TGTGCCAGCAGCTTTAGGAACACCGGGACTAGCGGGCCGGGGGATACGCAGTATTTT	CASSFRNTGTSGPGDTQYF
TRBV2	NA	15	TRBJ2-1	TRBD2	TGTGCCAGCAGTGAAGAATTAGCGGGAGTCGGCGAGCAGTTCTTC	CASSEELAGVGEQFF
TRBV9	NA	18	TRBJ2-1	TRBD2	TGTGCCAGCAGCGTTAGCGAGTCGGGGAGGGGCGTATACAATGAGCAGTTCTTC	CASSVSESGRGVYNEQFF
TRBV11-2	NA	17	TRBJ1-2	TRBD1	TGTGCCAGCAGCTTAGATTCCCAGGCAGGGGGGACCTATGGCTACACCTTC	CASSLDSQAGGTYGYTF
TRBV29-1	NA	11	TRBJ1-1	NA	TGCAGCGGGACACCGAACACTGAAGCTTTCTTT	CSGTPNTEAFF
TRBV19	NA	15	TRBJ2-4	NA	TGTGCCAGTAGTCCCCGAGGCCCAGCCAAAAACATTCAGTACTTC	CASSPRGPAKNIQYF
TRBV29-1	NA	14	TRBJ2-3	TRBD1	TGCAGCGTGGCGGGACAGGGGCCGAGAGATACGCAGTATTTT	CSVAGQGPRDTQYF
TRBV7-3	NA	13	TRBJ2-5	TRBD2	TGTGCCAGCAGCCGGGGGGTCCAAGAGACCCAGTACTTC	CASSRGVQETQYF
TRBV3-1/TRBV3-2	NA	18	TRBJ2-1	TRBD2	TGTGCCAGCAGCCAAGAGTATTCGCGGGGGGGCCGAGGCAATGAGCAGTTCTTC	CASSQEYSRGGRGNEQFF
TRBV25-1	NA	10	TRBJ1-2	TRBD1	TGTGCCAGCATCGACAGGGTCTACACCTTC	CASIDRVYTF
TRBV7-3	NA	18	TRBJ2-2	TRBD2	TGTGCCAGCAGCCCTTCGTCTAGCGGGAGGATGGACACCGGGGAGCTGTTTTTT	CASSPSSSGRMDTGELFF
TRBV5-6	NA	17	TRBJ1-6	NA	TGTGCCAGCAGCTTGGAATCCCCCGGCACAGGGAATTCACCCCTCCACTTT	CASSLESPGTGNSPLHF
TRBV18	NA	16	TRBJ1-1	TRBD1	TGTGCCAGCTCACCACCGGGGAGGACAGGGGGGACTGAAGCTTTCTTT	CASSPPGRTGGTEAFF
TRBV27	NA	13	TRBJ2-2	NA	TGTGCCAGCAGTTTATCGAGGGCTAGTAAGCTGTTTTTT	CASSLSRASKLFF
TRBV11-2	NA	15	TRBJ2-7	NA	TGTGCCAGCAGCTTAGAGTGGCAGGGCCCCTACGAGCAGTACTTC	CASSLEWQGPYEQYF
TRBV25-1	NA	15	TRBJ2-6	NA	TGTGCCAGCAGTCAGGGGTGGGCTGGGGCCAACGTCCTGACTTTC	CASSQGWAGANVLTF
TRBV12-3/TRBV12-4	NA	13	TRBJ1-1	NA	TGTGCCAGCAGCCCAGACAGTGGCACTGAAGCTTTCTTT	CASSPDSGTEAFF
TRBV20-1	few	13	TRBJ1-3	TRBD1	TGCAGTGCTAGTTTGCAGGGGGCATACACCATATATTTT	CSASLQGAYTIYF
TRBV30	NA	14	TRBJ2-7	NA	TGTGCCTGGAGTGCTGCACAGGCTACCTTAGAGCAGTACTTC	CAWSAAQATLEQYF
TRBV28	NA	16	TRBJ2-3	NA	TGTGCCAGCAGTTCCGTTGAGAACCTGCGAACAGATACGCAGTATTTT	CASSSVENLRTDTQYF
TRBV6-5	NA	13	TRBJ2-1	NA	TGTGCCAGCAGCGGTTGGGAGGACAATGAGCAGTTCTTC	CASSGWEDNEQFF
TRBV28	NA	15	TRBJ1-2	TRBD1	TGTGCCAGCAGGCTCAGCGGGACAGGGAGCTATGGCTACACCTTC	CASRLSGTGSYGYTF
TRBV10-3	once	14	TRBJ1-2	TRBD1	TGTGCCATCAGTGACCGACAGGGGAACTATGGCTACACCTTC	CAISDRQGNYGYTF
TRBV28	few	12	TRBJ2-1	TRBD2	TGTGCCAGCAGTTTGTTAGTAGCGGGACAGTTCTTC	CASSLLVAGQFF
TRBV12-5	NA	15	TRBJ1-5	TRBD1	TGTGCTAGTGGTTTGACGGACAGGGCCAATCAGCCCCAGCATTTT	CASGLTDRANQPQHF
TRBV2	NA	15	TRBJ2-7	TRBD1	TGTGCCAGCAGACCATCGGGACAGGGAGTCTACGAGCAGTACTTC	CASRPSGQGVYEQYF
TRBV5-8	NA	13	TRBJ1-2	NA	TGTGCCAGCAGTTCCGGGACTTCTTATGGCTACACCTTC	CASSSGTSYGYTF
TRBV6-6	NA	16	TRBJ1-6	TRBD1	TGTGCCAGCAGTCGACGATGGGACAGTTTTAATTCACCCCTCCACTTT	CASSRRWDSFNSPLHF
TRBV9	NA	15	TRBJ2-7	TRBD2	TGTGCCAGCAGCGTTTCGGGGGGGTCCTCTTACGAGCAGTACTTC	CASSVSGGSSYEQYF
TRBV19	NA	15	TRBJ2-5	NA	TGTGCCAGTAGTATAGCGGGCCTAGCGAGAGAGACCCAGTACTTC	CASSIAGLARETQYF
TRBV5-3	NA	17	TRBJ2-3	TRBD2	TGTGCCAGAGCGGGACTAGCGGGAGCGTCGAGCACAGATACGCAGTATTTT	CARAGLAGASSTDTQYF
TRBV28	NA	15	TRBJ1-5	NA	TGTGCCAGCAGGGTTACAGGGTTCGGCAATCAGCCCCAGCATTTT	CASRVTGFGNQPQHF
TRBV28	NA	17	TRBJ1-5	NA	TGTGCCAGCAGTCCCCCGCCCCCAGGGGATAGCAATCAGCCCCAGCATTTT	CASSPPPPGDSNQPQHF
TRBV6-2/TRBV6-3	few	15	TRBJ2-1	TRBD2	TGTGCCAGCAGTTTAGCGGGGAATCTGTACAATGAGCAGTTCTTC	CASSLAGNLYNEQFF
TRBV7-2	once	15	TRBJ2-3	NA	TGTGCCAGCAGCTTAAGCGGCTCTAGCACAGATACGCAGTATTTT	CASSLSGSSTDTQYF
TRBV11-2	NA	16	TRBJ2-2	TRBD2	TGTGCCAGCAGCTCATTGACTAGCGGGGGCACCGGGGAGCTGTTTTTT	CASSSLTSGGTGELFF